Listed here is a single TCR beta chain. This clonotype was picked up many times. Its antigen specificity is not known. Base qualities are not at hand, and no much larger clone is one base apart. The data stem from a study of regulatory T cells in long-lasting Graves disease (dated by TCRdb to the early 2020s). Concerning the study at large: In the newly diagnosed Graves' disease group, patients had been taking antithyroid drugs for less than 3 months. Peripheral blood TCR sequencing and RNA sequencing compared persistent Graves' disease patients with newly diagnosed Graves' disease patients. The study took place in China and was registered as a clinical trial. A total of about 33 samples underwent TCR sequencing, from around 13 patients with persistent Graves' disease and some 20 patients with newly diagnosed Graves' disease.

What this sample's time point label stands for: newly diagnosed GD, antithyroid drugs for less than 3 months. For both TCR sequencing and RNA sequencing, RNA was extracted from PBMCs using TRIzol. The diagnosis of Graves' disease was made according to American Thyroid Association guidelines. The patients came from an endocrinology department in Xi'an, China. Each patient gave 7 to 9.5 milliliters of peripheral blood, collected in an EDTA anticoagulant tube. PBMCs were isolated by Ficoll Paque Plus density gradient separation without further T cell sorting. RNA quality was checked with an Agilent 2100 Bioanalyzer and agarose gel, and concentration with a NanoDrop 2000. V trim: 1 base; J trim: 4 bases; unmatched bases: 7. The germline V gene specifies SQVTM as CDR1 and ANQGSEA as CDR2. Measured from the cysteine to the phenylalanine, the CDR3 is 14 residues long. The sequence is cut down to CDR3 DNA, 42 bases in frame from base 1.

Libraries were built with multiplex PCR. TCRdb names Illumina HiSeq 4000 as the instrument used. To build TCR beta libraries, CDR3 regions were amplified by Arm-PCR using iRepertoire HTBI primers. Before sequencing, the PCR products went through gel purification. Per the source publication's procedure: Gene usage analysis of CDR3 amino acid clonotypes used the 60 to 80 TRBV and 14 to 15 TRBJ segments found across samples. Filtered high-quality paired reads were merged into contigs using COPE and FqMerger. BLAST was used to align contigs to IMGT TRBV, TRBD and TRBJ reference genes, and CDR3 was defined according to IMGT. Clonotypes above 0.1% frequency were classified as highly expanded clones. Shannon entropy served as the measure of repertoire diversity, while the Gini coefficient captured V-J evenness. Clonotypes shared by more than one individual were considered public. TCRdb reprocessing: public reads trimmed at Q25 with fastp, clones called with MiXCR, in-frame beta chains kept. Rows matching on CDR3 protein sequence are summarized as one entry with the most common DNA and genes. Here the V and J calls rest on TCRdb's processing, not on the authors' analysis. The table for this sample lists 440,000 or so distinct CDR3 sequences; approximately 15% of them were counted only once. The top ten constitute 16% of the sample.

Overall results and qualifications from the work: Persistent disease showed preferential use of TRBV28, TRBJ1-2 and TRBJ2-5, whereas newly diagnosed disease favored TRBV20-1 and TRBJ2-1. Compared with newly diagnosed patients, patients with persistent Graves' disease had lower TCR Shannon entropy and fewer highly expanded clones, which suggests clonal expansion. Only the TCR beta chain was sequenced and analyzed. Peripheral blood alone was examined, since thyroid tissue, which constituted the primary lesion, could not be accessed. More public clonotypes were shared among persistent patients (about 2,800) than among newly diagnosed patients (966). The authors acknowledged the small sample size as a limitation that may reduce accuracy.

These data were also filed under a second study, of T cells in Graves' hyperthyroidism and ophthalmopathy. As the second paper documents: A patient counted as having stable Graves' hyperthyroidism if no progression to ophthalmopathy occurred over 18 months of follow-up. Hyperthyroidism patients were newly diagnosed, had a disease duration of under 2 months, and were aged 18 to 65 years. Exclusion was applied to patients with uncontrolled infections, other autoimmune diseases, pregnancy or lactation. Diagnoses relied on clinical symptoms, serum thyroxine and TRAb, thyroid ultrasound and orbital computed tomography. A first-round RT-PCR of the TCR CDR3 used the HTBI primer set with the Qiagen OneStep RT-PCR kit. Most expanded thyroid clonotypes (frequency above 0.001) were also detected in blood, a finding suggesting that blood repertoires may reflect thyroid immune responses. In cross-validation, a model built on a 13 V-J signature told ophthalmopathy apart from stable hyperthyroidism with 85% to 90% sensitivity and about 81% specificity, and in testing the same model reached 80%/75%. In validation, progression to ophthalmopathy was predicted by the model with 70.59% sensitivity and roughly 76% specificity, a median of approximately 6.5 months before onset. To identify TCR V-J signatures that set the groups apart, the researchers used a discovery cohort of approximately 98 patients, made up of 43 with Graves' ophthalmopathy and approximately 57 with stable Graves' hyperthyroidism. Whether ophthalmopathy could be predicted prospectively was tested in an independent validation cohort made up of 18 to 20 hyperthyroidism patients plus 17 patients who later progressed to ophthalmopathy. The 95 to 100 discovery patients were divided at random into training and test sets in a 7:3 ratio. Thyroid tissue and blood T-cell repertoires from about six Graves' hyperthyroidism patients were also compared in the study. Once sampling was done, hyperthyroidism patients were given methimazole at a starting dose of 30 mg daily, whereas ophthalmopathy patients were given high-dose intravenous methylprednisolone. A second multiplex PCR round built the libraries, followed by size selection and purification. Paired-end sequencing of the libraries was performed with 100 bp reads on an Illumina HiSeq2000. Raw data were processed with SOAPnuke, discarding reads with adapters, uncalled bases, mean Phred below 15, or no exact constant-primer or identifier match. COPE v1.2.5 was used to merge the high-quality paired reads, and each unique nucleotide sequence was defined as a clonotype. Clonotypes were aligned to IMGT TRBV, TRBD and TRBJ reference segments using MiTCR v1.1. Only V-J combinations with frequency above 0.0001, covering 99% to 99.2% of repertoires, were analysed. A TCS score was defined as the ratio of F50 (clonal expansion) to E x V (chaos), with BLOSUM62-based TCRdist applied between CDR3 peptides within each V-J. Welch's t-statistics and random forest reduced just over 500 V-J features to fewer than 15, which were used in a naive Bayes classifier (R e1071). No statistical method was used to set the sample size in advance, and investigators knew the group allocation. According to the paper, TCR Vbeta CDR3 sequencing was carried out on about 140 peripheral blood samples, which came from approximately 41 ophthalmopathy, 80 or so hyperthyroidism and some 17 progressor patients.

Sequenced material: peripheral blood mononuclear cells (PBMCs), taken at new diagnosis, from a patient treated with antithyroid drugs. Recombination connected TRBV29-1 to TRBJ2-7; 7 of the junction bases match TRBD2. The TCR sequence derives from a woman aged 30 to 39 with Graves disease. Donor details come from another sample of the same person, matched by shared clones. At the DNA level, the sequence is TGCAGCGTTGAAGTTTCTGGGGAGGGGTACGAGCAGTACTTC. It translates to CSVEVSGEGYEQYF.